This record covers a single T cell receptor (beta chain). The antigen is not known. The sample's treatment: approximately 11-day PBMC culture with coronavirus spike peptide pools or control peptides (ViraFEST assay). The germline V and J ends were trimmed by 4 bases and 0 bases, with 9 bases remaining between them. CDR3 length equals 14 residues. Germline V CDR1 and CDR2: SGHAT, FQNNGV. Researchers used the Oncomine TCR Beta short-read assay to sequence DNA from cultured CD4+ T cells. The authors extracted genomic DNA from cultured CD4+ T cells. Each CDR3 protein gets one entry after TCRdb re-called the PCR reads with MiXCR. The data contain more than 15,000 distinct CDR3 sequences, around 55% of them singletons. The data were obtained in a study of vaccination and CD4 T cells after COVID-19. Looking at the study overall: Two of the convalescents were Hispanic, and the group consisted of six males and four females.

The specimen comprised cultured CD4+ T cells from blood, sampled after SARS-CoV-2 vaccination. The sequence was obtained from a human donor with COVID-19. The chain combines TRBV11-2 with TRBJ2-5; no clear D gene. The CDR3 region has the DNA TGTGCCAGCAGCTCCGGACGGAACCAAGAGACCCAGTACTTC. This translates into CASSSGRNQETQYF.